What follows are 23 T cell receptor beta chains derived from one specimen sequenced in a study of control samples from healthy donors and cancer patients. Clones were sequenced by immunoSEQ multiplex PCR, and TCRdb holds only the in-frame ones, with some missing. The sample holds roughly 150,000 clones; just over 85% are singletons and the top ten take 1.5% to 2%. Sequences were obtained from blood. The receptors were gathered from a man aged 18 to 30 in good health.

V is TRBV30 and J is TRBJ2-1, with 7 bases aligning to TRBD2. J was trimmed by 10 bases and V by 2 bases; bases with no gene match: 11. Germline V gene data show CDR1 as GTSNPN and CDR2 as SVGIG (reference sequence). The length of the CDR3 is 14 residues. Here the CDR3 reads CAWSPTAGEGEQFF. CDR3 sequence (DNA): TGTGCCTGGAGTCCAACCGCGGGGGAGGGGGAGCAGTTCTTC.

The CDR3 reads CASSPMAGGINEQFF. CDR3 in DNA: TGTGCCAGCAGTCCCATGGCGGGGGGCATCAATGAGCAGTTCTTC. This chain uses TRBV6-2 or TRBV6-3 with TRBJ2-1; 8 positions agree with TRBD2. Germline CDR1 is MNHEY and CDR2 is SVGEGT. The CDR3 runs to 15 residues. The V segment lost 5 bases and the J segment 6 bases; nucleotides outside the gene matches: 9.

This chain uses TRBV5-5 with TRBJ1-6; D might be TRBD1 (5 bases). Trimming removed 4 bases from V and 10 bases from J, with 18 bases in between. This CDR3 has 15 residues. Germline V gene data show CDR1 as SGHKS and CDR2 as YYEKEE (reference sequence). For the CDR3, the DNA is TGTGCCAGCAGCCACCAGGGTAGAATTGGGTCACCCCTCCACTTT. Translated: CASSHQGRIGSPLHF.

This rearrangement joins TRBV19 to TRBJ2-1; D not resolved. V was pared by 3 bases and J by 0 bases, with 9 bases between. The CDR3 has 15 residues. Per the germline V gene, CDR1 is LNHDA and CDR2 is SQIVND (reference sequence). CDR3 coding DNA: TGTGCCAGTAGTATCCCCGAAAGCTCCTACAATGAGCAGTTCTTC. As protein: CASSIPESSYNEQFF.

CDR3 DNA sequence: TGTGCCAGCAGCTCCGGGACTCCCAGGACCGGGGAGCTGTTTTTT. This encodes CASSSGTPRTGELFF. This chain joins TRBV5-4 and TRBJ2-2; TRBD2 might be the D (6 bases). CDR1 SGHNT and CDR2 YYREEE come from the germline V gene (reference sequence). Trimming took off 3 bases at V and 5 bases at J, with 14 bases between the two ends. This CDR3 is built from 15 residues.

This clone has only a few counts. The V gene is TRBV4-3, the J gene TRBJ1-1; 7 bases map to TRBD1. Trimming took 2 bases from V and 4 from J; bases not matched to a gene: 4. There are 14 residues in the CDR3. CDR1 is LGHNA and CDR2 is YSLEER in the germline V gene. CDR3 amino acids: CASSQRTGGTEAFF. CDR3 nucleotide sequence: TGCGCCAGCAGCCAAAGGACAGGAGGCACTGAAGCTTTCTTT.

This chain links TRBV5-1 with TRBJ1-1; D might be TRBD1 (5 bases). This CDR3 region has 14 residues. The V end lost 4 bases, the J end lost 0 bases, and 10 bases lay between the germline ends. Per the germline V gene, CDR1 is SGHRS and CDR2 is YFSETQ. The CDR3 region has the DNA TGCGCCAGCAGCGCGGGGGAGGTGAACACTGAAGCTTTCTTT. It translates to CASSAGEVNTEAFF.

V is TRBV24-1 and J is TRBJ2-1; 9 bases are shared with TRBD2. This CDR3 region has 16 residues. The germline CDR1 and CDR2 sequences are KGHDR and SFDVKD. Unmatched junction bases numbered 8, after V lost 4 bases and J lost 5 bases. CDR3 loop: CATSDPLAGRDNEQFF. The CDR3 bases are TGTGCCACCAGTGACCCTCTAGCGGGGCGCGACAATGAGCAGTTCTTC.

The J gene is TRBJ2-3, the V gene TRBV19, with 7 nucleotides matching TRBD1. There are 14 residues in the CDR3. Germline CDR1 and CDR2: LNHDA and SQIVND (reference sequence). The V and J ends lost 10 bases and 3 bases, in that order; junction bases with no gene match: 10. The CDR3 is CATQARQGTDTQYF. The CDR3, as DNA: TGTGCCACCCAAGCGAGACAGGGAACAGATACGCAGTATTTT.

Ten or more counts support this clone. V is TRBV7-2 and J is TRBJ2-3, with D possibly being TRBD2 (5 bases). V gave up 3 bases and J gave up 4 bases, with 14 bases separating them. The CDR3 is 15 residues long. Germline V gene lookup returns CDR1 SGHTA and CDR2 FQGNSA. As DNA, the CDR3 is TGTGCCAGCAGCTTCCGCCCCGCGGGTCCAGATACGCAGTATTTT. This sequence encodes CASSFRPAGPDTQYF. Full variable domain (outside the CDR3, taken from reference TRBV7-2 and TRBJ2-3): GAGVSQSPSNKVTEKGKDVELRCDPISGHTALYWYRQSLGQGLEFLIYFQGNSAPDKSGLPSDRFSAERTGGSVSTLTIQRTQQEDSAVYLCASSFRPAGPDTQYFGPGTRLTVL.

The chain couples TRBV24-1 to TRBJ2-1; TRBD1 matches at 7 bases. V lost 3 bases and J lost 6; bases outside the gene matches: 16. The CDR3 sequence is 18 residues long. In germline, CDR1 is KGHDR, CDR2 SFDVKD. Written as DNA, the CDR3 is TGTGCCACCAGTGATCCCACCGGGACAGAGTCAACTCCCAATGAGCAGTTCTTC. Protein: CATSDPTGTESTPNEQFF.

This chain joins TRBV6-5 and TRBJ1-3; D remains unclear. Germline CDR1 is MNHEY and CDR2 is SVGAGI. The CDR3 loop spans 15 amino acids. The V end was cut by 8 bases, the J end by 0 bases, with 14 bases between. The CDR3, as DNA: TGTGCCAGCGTAGGCAGGACCCCCTCTGGAAACACCATATATTTT. Residues: CASVGRTPSGNTIYF.

CDR3 sequence: CASSYSNNEQFF. The CDR3 bases are TGTGCCAGCAGTTACTCTAACAATGAGCAGTTCTTC. The chain recombines TRBV6-2 or TRBV6-3 with TRBJ2-1; D uncertain. The CDR3 extends over 12 amino acids. V was cut by 0 bases and J by 5 bases, with 2 bases left in between. CDR1 and CDR2 from the germline V gene are MNHEY and SVGEGT.

J is TRBJ2-6 and V is TRBV12-2; TRBD2 reflects the table's D call only, with no check against the DNA. TRBV12-2 is classified as a pseudogene. CDR3 size: 18 residues. CDR3 sequence (DNA): TGTGCAAGTCGCTTAGCGGACTGCAAGAACTCTGGGGCCAACGTCCTGACTTTC. This encodes CASRLADCKNSGANVLTF.

The chain links TRBV6-5 to TRBJ2-7; 7 bases align to TRBD1. V shed 9 bases and J 0 bases; nucleotides not matched to a gene: 5. CDR1 and CDR2 (germline): MNHEY, SVGAGI. This CDR3 is built from 13 residues. In DNA, the CDR3 is TGTGCCAGTCGGGACAGCAGCTCCTACGAGCAGTACTTC. This gives the protein CASRDSSSYEQYF.

V usage is TRBV7-2 and J usage is TRBJ1-6; D gene ambiguous. Germline CDR1 reads SGHTA; CDR2 reads FQGNSA. Between the trimmed V and J ends, which lost 6 bases and 7 bases, there was a span of 13 bases. The CDR3 totals 14 residues. CDR3 in amino acids: CASRLMGGNSPLHF. CDR3 coding DNA: TGTGCCAGCAGATTAATGGGTGGCAATTCACCCCTCCACTTT.

The chain recombines TRBV11-1 with TRBJ2-5, with D hard to call. V was clipped by 5 bases and J by 5 bases, with 15 bases between them. This CDR3 region has 14 residues. The germline V gene encodes CDR1 SGHAT and CDR2 FQDESV (reference sequence). The CDR3 nucleotides read TGTGCCAGCAGCCCACCCGGGTCGACGGAGACCCAGTACTTC. Translated: CASSPPGSTETQYF.

V and J are TRBV6-5 and TRBJ1-2; TRBD1 is a possible D gene (5 bases). The V end lost 5 bases, the J end lost 5 bases, and 12 bases lay between the germline ends. The CDR3 is made up of 13 amino acids. The germline V gene encodes CDR1 MNHEY and CDR2 SVGAGI. CDR3 coding DNA: TGTGCCAGCAGTCGGGACGGCTCTTATGGCTACACCTTC. Translated: CASSRDGSYGYTF.

This clone was detected only once. The genes are TRBV30 and TRBJ2-1; D gene ambiguous. Trimming pared 5 bases from V and 6 bases from J, leaving 20 bases between. This CDR3 is built from 15 residues. Germline lookup yields CDR1 GTSNPN and CDR2 SVGIG (reference sequence). The CDR3: CAWQQSTLLSNEQFF. Here the CDR3 DNA reads TGTGCCTGGCAACAGTCCACTCTACTGTCCAATGAGCAGTTCTTC.

Concerning this clone itself: One end of the junction fails to match germline, which may point to a read error. This sample also contains other DNA sequences that code for the same CDR3. This chain links TRBV5-1 with TRBJ2-7; D perhaps matches TRBD1 (6 bases). This CDR3 is built from 13 residues. The V gene's germline CDR1 is SGHRS and CDR2 YFSETQ. CDR3 loop: CASSYIQGYEQYF. CDR3 in DNA: TGCGCCAGCAGCTATATACAGGGCTACGAGCAGTATTTC.

The chain carries TRBV6-1 and TRBJ1-4, with 7 bases that match TRBD1. Germline CDR1 MNHNS, CDR2 SASEGT. V dropped 2 bases and J dropped 7; count of bases not matched to a gene: 10. This CDR3 region has 16 residues. For the CDR3, the DNA is TGTGCCAGCAGTGAAAAAGGGGGCGCCGACCTTGAAAAACTGTTTTTT. Translating it yields CASSEKGGADLEKLFF.

The rearrangement uses TRBV30 and TRBJ1-3; D not resolved. The CDR3 contains 13 residues. The germline V gene has CDR1 GTSNPN and CDR2 SVGIG (reference sequence). V lost 3 bases and J lost 2, with 8 bases in between. The DNA of the CDR3 is TGTGCCTGGAGGGCCCGGGCTGGAAACACCATATATTTT. Translated, it gives CAWRARAGNTIYF.

This chain uses TRBV6-6 with TRBJ2-7, with 9 bases matching TRBD1. The CDR3 is made up of 14 amino acids. Trimming at V came to 2 bases and at J to 5 bases, leaving 4 bases not matched to a gene. Germline CDR1 is MNHNY and CDR2 is SVGAGI (reference sequence). The CDR3 DNA reads as TGTGCCAGCAGTTACAGGGGACAGGGTAACGAGCAGTACTTC. Amino acids: CASSYRGQGNEQYF.